This TCR beta chain was sequenced in a study of cytotoxic CD8 clonotypes in ibrutinib-treated CLL. Study-wide points: Collection times varied between progressing and sustained-remission patients.

Comments on this clone: Its target is unknown.

The protocol was immunoSEQ multiplex PCR, while the TCRdb copy is restricted to in-frame clones and leaves out a portion. The data show roughly 97,000 clones, roughly 80% seen once. The sequenced sample was PBMCs, obtained after 12 months of ibrutinib treatment. The TCR originated in a human donor with chronic lymphocytic leukemia.

The CDR3 spells CASSPNSFYEQYF. The CDR3 nucleotides read TGTGCCAGCTCACCGAACAGTTTCTACGAGCAGTACTTC. The chain couples TRBV18 to TRBJ2-7; unclear D gene. CDR1 and CDR2 from the germline V gene are KGHSH and LQKENI. This CDR3 is 13 amino acids long. V shed 3 bases and J shed 3 bases, with 9 bases lying between them.